Sequencing of this T cell receptor (beta chain) was carried out in a study of Graves' ophthalmopathy and Graves' hyperthyroidism. Trimming pared 8 bases from V and 0 bases from J, leaving 8 bases between. CDR3 length: 14 residues. The TCR beta CDR3 regions underwent amplification from RNA transcripts. Scientists carried out first-round RT-PCR using HTBI primers and then a second-round multiplex PCR. Each CDR3 protein gets one entry after TCRdb re-called the multiplex PCR reads with MiXCR. The sample includes more than 300,000 distinct CDR3 sequences, less than 20% seen only once; the top ten take approximately 7%. Being free of ophthalmopathy for 18 months of follow-up defined stable hyperthyroidism. This clonotype was seen at least ten times.

The clonotype was recovered from a woman between 18 and 29 years old with stable Graves' hyperthyroidism. The V and J genes are TRBV12-3 or TRBV12-4 and TRBJ1-6; tentative D call: TRBD1 (5 bases). The sequencing input was peripheral blood. CDR3 in amino acids: CASQGSSYNSPLHF. The DNA of the CDR3 is TGTGCCAGCCAGGGCAGCTCCTATAATTCACCCCTCCACTTT.